Presented here are 12 T cell receptor beta chains from one specimen sequenced in a study of shared clonotypes between healthy human individuals. TCRdb's copy holds only in-frame clones and misses some; the assay was immunoSEQ multiplex PCR. The table lists roughly 2.2 million clones, more than 85% of them singletons, with 0.39% in the top ten. The sample taken for sequencing was naive CD4+ T cells from PBMCs. Documented subset: CD45RA+ positively selected. The receptors shown here come from a man between 18 and 29 years old in good health. Some clones in this sample may be carry-over from other donors' samples.

This clone was recorded only once. The gene calls are TRBV7-3 and TRBJ2-1, with 8 bases lining up with TRBD2. V lost 4 bases to trimming and J lost 5 bases; unmatched junction nucleotides: 10. Germline V gene data show CDR1 as SGHTA and CDR2 as FQGTGA. The length of the CDR3 is 16 residues. The CDR3 loop is CASSYLAGGVDNEQFF. The CDR3 DNA reads TGTGCCAGCAGCTACCTAGCGGGCGGGGTAGACAATGAGCAGTTCTTC. The whole variable domain, remainder taken from reference TRBV7-3 and TRBJ2-1, is GAGVSQTPSNKVTEKGKYVELRCDPISGHTALYWYRQSLGQGPEFLIYFQGTGAADDSGLPNDRFFAVRPEGSVSTLKIQRTERGDSAVYLCASSYLAGGVDNEQFFGPGTRLTVL.

The chain is built from TRBV7-8 and TRBJ1-1, with a possible D match to TRBD1 (6 bases). The CDR3 is made up of 16 amino acids. The V and J ends lost 2 bases and 0 bases respectively, with 13 bases between them. CDR1 SGHVS and CDR2 FQNEAQ come from the germline V gene. The CDR3 DNA sequence: TGTGCCAGCAGCTTAAAAATCAGGGGCATGAACACTGAAGCTTTCTTT. Its protein is CASSLKIRGMNTEAFF.

This clone appeared a single time. J is TRBJ2-7 and V is TRBV5-1; D is possibly TRBD1 (5 bases). Per the germline V gene, CDR1 is SGHRS and CDR2 is YFSETQ. This CDR3 contains 14 residues. Trimming shortened V by 6 bases and J by 1 base, and 14 bases separated the two germline ends. For the CDR3, the DNA is TGCGCCAGCACCACCCAGGGTGGGTCCTACGAGCAGTACTTC. Its translation is CASTTQGGSYEQYF.

The genes are TRBV5-3 and TRBJ2-1, with 13 bases identical to TRBD2. TRBV5-3 is flagged as an ORF with uncertain function. The CDR3 is made up of 17 amino acids. After removal of 4 bases from V and 3 bases from J, the junction contained 7 bases not matched to a gene. The CDR3 DNA reads as TGTGCCAGAAGCGCCTGGACTAGCGGGAGTCTCTACAATGAGCAGTTCTTC. Amino acids: CARSAWTSGSLYNEQFF.

As concerns this clone: One end of the junction does not line up with germline, which may come from a read error. This chain connects TRBV2 to TRBJ1-1; D is possibly TRBD1 (5 bases). In germline, CDR1 is SNHLY, CDR2 FYNNEI. The CDR3 spans 14 residues. DNA of the CDR3: TGTGCCAGCAGTTCATCGGGACCGAACGCTGAAGCTTTCTTT. It encodes CASSSSGPNAEAFF.

Comments on this clone: The identical CDR3 is also encoded by other nucleotide sequences in the sample. This chain uses TRBV9 with TRBJ2-7; D is ambiguous. Trimming cost V 0 bases and J 3 bases, with 13 bases left between them. CDR1 and CDR2 (germline): SGDLS, YYNGEE. This CDR3 has 15 amino acids. The CDR3 DNA reads as TGTGCCAGCAGCGTAGCAGCGCCTGGGCACTACGAGCAGTACTTC. This sequence encodes CASSVAAPGHYEQYF.

V usage is TRBV28 and J usage is TRBJ2-7; 8 bases are shared with TRBD1. The germline V gene has CDR1 MDHEN and CDR2 SYDVKM. J was trimmed by 2 bases and V by 6 bases; bases with no gene match: 9. This CDR3 region has 15 residues. The CDR3 bases are TGTGCCAGCAGATCTCGCCGGACAGGGACCTACGAGCAGTACTTC. Amino acids: CASRSRRTGTYEQYF.

The chain is built from TRBV19 and TRBJ2-7, with D perhaps matching TRBD1 (5 bases). Germline V gene lookup returns CDR1 LNHDA and CDR2 SQIVND (reference sequence). Between the trimmed V and J ends, which lost 3 bases and 1 base, there was a span of 10 bases. The CDR3 covers 14 residues. The CDR3 coding sequence is TGTGCCAGTAGTATTCAGGGTGGGTCCTACGAGCAGTACTTC. Its protein is CASSIQGGSYEQYF.

In its sample, this clone was seen a few times. CDR3 amino acids: CASREGRYQPQHF. CDR3 coding DNA: TGTGCCAGCAGGGAGGGGAGATATCAGCCCCAGCATTTT. V gene TRBV28 combines with J gene TRBJ1-5; TRBD1 might be the D (5 bases). Germline V gene data show CDR1 as MDHEN and CDR2 as SYDVKM. The V and J ends lost 6 bases and 5 bases respectively, with 11 bases between them. The CDR3 extends over 13 amino acids.

J is TRBJ2-7 and V is TRBV19, with 9 bases that match TRBD2. V lost 2 bases and J lost 5; bases outside the gene matches: 7. The CDR3 spans 15 residues. Germline lookup yields CDR1 LNHDA and CDR2 SQIVND (reference sequence). The CDR3 nucleotides are TGTGCCAGTAGTATATCTAGCGGGGAGATCCACGAGCAGTACTTC. Protein sequence: CASSISSGEIHEQYF.

The CDR3 region is CASSIIYSGKSYEQYF. The CDR3, as DNA: TGTGCCAGTAGTATCATATATAGCGGGAAGTCCTACGAGCAGTACTTC. V is TRBV19 and J is TRBJ2-7, with 8 bases matching TRBD2. This CDR3 spans 16 amino acids. The V gene's germline CDR1 is LNHDA and CDR2 SQIVND (reference sequence). J lost 1 base, V lost 3 bases, and 8 bases had no gene match.

The V call is TRBV5-1, the J call TRBJ2-1; D is possibly TRBD2 (6 bases). CDR1 and CDR2 (germline): SGHRS, YFSETQ. The CDR3 consists of 15 residues. The ends were cut back, 0 bases at V and 10 bases at J, with 17 bases in the middle. The CDR3 nucleotides read TGCGCCAGCAGCTTGGACGGCGGGACGAGAGGGGAGCAGTTCTTC. Protein: CASSLDGGTRGEQFF.